This record looks at one T cell receptor beta chain sequence and its context. What it binds is not known. Broader study findings: Greatest tumor Treg TCR overlap was with tumor naive CD4+ cells. The TCR gene usage of tumor memory CD4+ T cells clustered together with blood and lymph node memory CD4+ cells and with lymph node naive CD4+ cells.

Trimming pared 6 bases from V and 0 bases from J, leaving 12 bases between. Germline CDR1 reads MDHEN; CDR2 reads SYDVKM. The CDR3 is 15 amino acids. After constant-region reverse-primer amplification, full-length variable regions underwent semi-nested PCR with Nested Universal Primer A. TCRdb re-called the 5' RACE reads with MiXCR, one entry per CDR3 protein. The repertoire includes some 40,000 distinct CDR3 sequences, around 30% of them detected once, and roughly 3.7% sits in the top ten. The TCR was taken from a female donor with breast cancer. The chain has TRBV28 and TRBJ1-5, with D possibly being TRBD1 (5 bases). Sequenced sample: memory CD4+ T cells sorted from a lymph node. The subset is: memory CD4+ T cells, CD4+CD45RO+CD25-. The CDR3 sequence: CASSPGTHSNQPQHF. CDR3 in DNA: TGTGCCAGCAGCCCGGGGACCCATAGCAATCAGCCCCAGCATTTT.